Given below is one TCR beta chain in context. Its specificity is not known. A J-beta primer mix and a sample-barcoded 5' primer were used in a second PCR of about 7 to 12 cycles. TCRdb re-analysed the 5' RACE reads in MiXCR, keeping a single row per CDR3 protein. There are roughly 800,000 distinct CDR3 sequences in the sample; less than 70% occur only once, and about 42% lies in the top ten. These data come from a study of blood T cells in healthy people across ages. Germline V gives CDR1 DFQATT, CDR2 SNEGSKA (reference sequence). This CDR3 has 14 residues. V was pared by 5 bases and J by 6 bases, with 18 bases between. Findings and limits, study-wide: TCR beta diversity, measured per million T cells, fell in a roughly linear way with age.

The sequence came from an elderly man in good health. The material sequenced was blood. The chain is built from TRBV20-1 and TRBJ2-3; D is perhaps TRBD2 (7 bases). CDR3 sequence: CSAARGASGDTQYF. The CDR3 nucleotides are TGCAGTGCTGCGAGGGGGGCTAGCGGCGATACGCAGTATTTT.